This T cell receptor beta chain was sequenced during a study of Graves' ophthalmopathy and Graves' hyperthyroidism. Notes on the study in general: Most thyroid clonotypes with frequency above 0.001 were detected in blood too.

Ophthalmopathy in the donors was of moderate-to-severe activity, with CAS ≥3, NOSPECS ≥4 and duration under 3 months. Exclusion criteria comprised other autoimmune diseases, uncontrolled infections, pregnancy or lactation in patients. Amplifying from RNA transcripts, the study obtained TCR beta CDR3 regions. First-round RT-PCR used HTBI primers; second-round multiplex PCR followed. A single record per CDR3 protein comes from TCRdb applying MiXCR to the multiplex PCR reads. The sample includes over 450,000 distinct CDR3 sequences, under 15% of them seen just once. The V end lost 1 base, the J end lost 1 base, and 4 bases lay between the germline ends. The CDR3 is made up of 13 amino acids. CDR1 and CDR2 (germline): SNHLY, FYNNEI. Points on this clonotype: Its antigen is unknown.

This TCR was sampled from a young woman with Graves' ophthalmopathy. The chain uses TRBV2 and TRBJ1-2, with D hard to call. Sequencing was performed on blood. The CDR3 bases are TGTGCCAGCAGTGAAGGCATTAACTATGGCTACACCTTC. It translates to CASSEGINYGYTF. Looking up the rest from reference TRBV2 and TRBJ1-2 gives the full variable domain: EPEVTQTPSHQVTQMGQEVILRCVPISNHLYFYWYRQILGQKVEFLVSFYNNEISEKSEIFDDQFSVERPDGSNFTLKIRSTKLEDSAMYFCASSEGINYGYTFGSGTRLTVV.